This passage covers 13 T cell receptor beta chains from one sample sequenced in a study of T cells of healthy individuals. One entry per CDR3 protein results from TCRdb running MiXCR on the 5' RACE reads. The table shows about 57,000 distinct CDR3 sequences, with around 15% occurring only once. The receptors shown here come from a human donor in good health.

This clonotype occurred many times. This rearrangement joins TRBV18 to TRBJ2-7; 7 bases map to TRBD1. The CDR3 has 14 amino acids. With 0 bases clipped from V and 6 bases from J, the junction kept 5 bases outside the gene matches. Germline V gene sequence: CDR1 KGHSH, CDR2 LQKENI. The CDR3 DNA follows: TGTGCCAGCTCACCACCGGTGTCAGGGGGCGAGCAGTACTTC. Its translation is CASSPPVSGGEQYF.

This chain joins TRBV7-2 and TRBJ2-7, with unresolved D. V was cut by 5 bases and J by 2 bases, with 22 bases left in between. The CDR3 sequence is 17 residues long. CDR1 is SGHTA and CDR2 is FQGNSA in the germline V gene. CDR3 sequence (DNA): TGTGCCAGCAGCCAATCCCTCAGGCGGCGTCGTCCCTACGAGCAGTACTTC. Its translation is CASSQSLRRRRPYEQYF.

Ten or more counts support this clonotype. The chain links TRBV20-1 to TRBJ1-4; no clear D. The CDR3 has 11 amino acids. Germline CDR1 and CDR2: DFQATT and SNEGSKA (reference sequence). Trimming pared 3 bases from V and 8 bases from J, leaving 7 bases between. CDR3 DNA sequence: TGCAGTGCTAGCCGGGAAGAAAAACTGTTTTTT. Its translation: CSASREEKLFF.

This clonotype was recorded only once. V is TRBV3-1 and J is TRBJ2-5; weak D call: TRBD1 (6 bases). Germline V gene sequence: CDR1 LGHDT, CDR2 YNNKEL (reference sequence). V lost 2 bases to trimming and J lost 3 bases, with 7 bases between them. The CDR3 spans 13 residues. CDR3 protein: CASSQSGEETQYF. The DNA for the CDR3 is TGTGCCAGCAGCCAATCAGGGGAAGAGACCCAGTACTTC.

This clonotype was recorded at least ten times. This chain joins TRBV20-1 and TRBJ1-2; D unclear. V was trimmed by 2 bases and J by 8 bases, leaving 12 bases between them. The V gene's germline CDR1 is DFQATT and CDR2 SNEGSKA (reference sequence). The CDR3 is made up of 12 amino acids. As DNA, the CDR3 is TGCAGTGCTAGATCCCCACACCGGGGCTACACCTTC. It codes for CSARSPHRGYTF.

This sequence joins TRBV25-1 and TRBJ1-1; the match to TRBD1 covers 7 bases. The CDR3 runs to 16 residues. The germline V gene has CDR1 MGHDK and CDR2 SYGVNS. V gave up 5 bases and J gave up 5 bases; unmatched junction bases: 14. Written as DNA, the CDR3 is TGTGCCAGCAGTACAGTACAGGGGACCCCGGGGACTGAAGCTTTCTTT. Amino acid sequence: CASSTVQGTPGTEAFF.

This clonotype was seen at least ten times. The chain combines TRBV28 with TRBJ2-3; D tentatively fits TRBD1 or TRBD2 (5 bases each). Deletions cut 7 bases from V and 5 bases from J, with 16 bases between. Germline CDR1 is MDHEN and CDR2 is SYDVKM. The CDR3 totals 14 residues. For the CDR3, the DNA is TGTGCCAGCACCAAGGGACGCCAAGGAGATACGCAGTATTTT. This sequence encodes CASTKGRQGDTQYF.

The chain employs TRBV5-1 and TRBJ2-3, with D perhaps matching TRBD1 (6 bases). CDR1 and CDR2 from the germline V gene are SGHRS and YFSETQ. CDR3 size: 15 residues. Trimming removed 0 bases from V and 0 bases from J, with 8 bases in between. The CDR3 here is CASSLGTASTDTQYF. In DNA form, the CDR3 reads TGCGCCAGCAGCTTGGGGACAGCTAGCACAGATACGCAGTATTTT.

Ten or more counts support this clonotype. The V call is TRBV29-1, the J call TRBJ2-3; weak D call: TRBD1 (6 bases). Per the germline V gene, CDR1 is SQVTM and CDR2 is ANQGSEA. This CDR3 spans 13 amino acids. Trimming removed 7 bases from V and 2 bases from J, with 13 bases in between. The CDR3 DNA reads as TGCAGCGCTGGGGGACAACACACAGATACGCAGTATTTT. Its translation: CSAGGQHTDTQYF.

The chain joins TRBV7-9 to TRBJ2-1; D is possibly TRBD1 (5 bases). V lost 5 bases to trimming and J lost 0 bases, with 20 bases between them. CDR3 length: 18 amino acids. In germline, CDR1 is SEHNR, CDR2 FQNEAQ (reference sequence). CDR3 region: CASSLLYRILSSYNEQFF. For the CDR3, the DNA is TGTGCCAGCAGCCTACTGTACAGGATATTAAGCTCCTACAATGAGCAGTTCTTC.

Written as DNA, the CDR3 is TGCGCCAGCAGCCAAGATCCAGGACCCGTTGAAGCTTTCTTT. Its protein is CASSQDPGPVEAFF. The V and J genes are TRBV4-1 and TRBJ1-1; D gene uncertain. Trimming removed 0 bases at V and 7 bases at J, with 12 bases between. Germline V gives CDR1 MGHRA, CDR2 YSYEKL. This CDR3 region has 14 residues.

The chain employs TRBV6-5 and TRBJ1-5, with no clear D. The V end lost 6 bases, the J end lost 5 bases, and 11 bases lay between the germline ends. Germline V lookup: CDR1 MNHEY, CDR2 SVGAGI. The CDR3 has 13 amino acids. The CDR3 loop is CASRFQVDQPQHF. The CDR3 coding sequence is TGTGCCAGCAGATTCCAGGTGGATCAGCCCCAGCATTTT.

In its sample, this clonotype was seen many times. This sequence joins TRBV29-1 and TRBJ2-7; TRBD2 matches 8 bases. Germline values: CDR1 SQVTM, CDR2 ANQGSEA. With V trimmed by 7 bases and J by 4 bases, 9 bases remained unmatched. The CDR3 is 13 residues long. The CDR3 region is CSGLSTSDYEQYF. The CDR3 DNA reads TGCAGCGGTCTGTCGACTAGCGATTACGAGCAGTACTTC.